This T cell receptor (beta chain) comes out of a study of blood T cells in healthy people across ages. On the study more broadly: About one barcoded beta molecule per two T cells was captured by template switching.

Per the germline V gene, CDR1 is DFQATT and CDR2 is SNEGSKA (reference sequence). The CDR3 spans 15 residues. Trimming removed 6 bases from V and 0 bases from J, with 12 bases in between. As to this clonotype: Its specificity is not known.

The second PCR ran roughly 7 to 12 cycles with a sample-barcoded 5' primer and J-beta primers. The template-switch adaptor, which had 12 random nucleotides, put a tag on each cDNA molecule. TCRdb re-called the 5' RACE reads with MiXCR, one entry per CDR3 protein. Of about 2 million distinct CDR3 sequences listed, about 50% were seen once; the top ten hold approximately 2%. Findings of the study overall: Observed TCR beta diversity per million T cells went down as age went up. This fall followed a roughly linear course with age. Estimates of total diversity, which came from one million sequenced T cells, were considered to be underestimates.

Material for sequencing was blood. This TCR came from a woman aged 40 to 55 in good health. V and J are TRBV20-1 and TRBJ2-6; D remains ambiguous. CDR3 coding DNA: TGCAGTGCCGCGCCTGGGTACTCTGGGGCCAACGTCCTGACTTTC. Its protein product is CSAAPGYSGANVLTF.